This T cell receptor beta chain was sequenced in a study of beta chain features in type 1 diabetes. Study context: In all, around 110,000,000 sorted cells from all samples were analyzed.

Regarding this clone: Its antigen is still unknown.

The entirety of the isolated RNA underwent reverse transcription, so expressed TCRB transcripts were sequenced. Using immunoSEQ multiplex PCR, the repertoire was profiled, and TCRdb retains in-frame clones only, with some absent. The sample lists 900,000 or so clones; roughly 15% were seen once. CDR1 and CDR2 from the germline V gene are SGHNT and YYREEE (reference sequence). The V gene end was trimmed by 1 base and the J gene end by 2 bases; junction bases not matched to a gene: 2. CDR3 length: 15 amino acids. Findings and limits, study-wide: Naive, central memory and Treg TCRB repertoires appeared more alike in patients than in healthy donors. Fewer insertions but more deletions were seen at VDJ junctions in type 1 diabetes patients. In every one of the four CD4+ subsets, TCRB CDR3s were moderately but significantly shorter in Type 1 diabetes patients.

The rearrangement joins TRBV5-4 to TRBJ2-2, with 7 bases matching TRBD2. Sequenced sample: naive CD4+ T cells from blood. The TCR originated in a woman between 18 and 29 years old in good health. The CDR3 sequence: CASSLPSGNTGELFF. CDR3 DNA: TGTGCCAGCAGCTTGCCTAGCGGCAACACCGGGGAGCTGTTTTTT.